The entry below gives a single T cell receptor beta chain sequence along with its context. In the PCR, 60 Vbeta and 13 Jbeta primers were used. The repertoire was sequenced with immunoSEQ multiplex PCR; TCRdb's copy has only in-frame clones and lacks some. The sample yields 40,000 or so clones, more than 85% seen once. The CDR3 covers 15 residues. Per germline, CDR1 MNHEY and CDR2 SMNVEV (reference sequence). The V and J ends lost 4 bases and 0 bases, in that order; junction bases with no gene match: 5. This specimen comes from a study of cytomegalovirus exposure and HLA in healthy donors. J is TRBJ1-1 and V is TRBV27; TRBD1 matches 7 bases. The receptor was derived from a woman aged 18-30 years in good health and CMV-seronegative. Sequencing was performed on PBMCs. The CDR3 bases are TGTGCCAGCAGTTCAACCGGGACAGTGAACACTGAAGCTTTCTTT. It yields the protein CASSSTGTVNTEAFF.